This T cell receptor beta chain was identified during a study of response to subunit inactivated influenza vaccine. Findings and limits, study-wide: Authors suggested that a seasonal influenza vaccination recruits few new T cells each time.

To note about this clonotype: The target antigen is unknown.

TCRdb reprocessed the RT-PCR reads with MiXCR, giving one entry per CDR3 protein. The table has around 580,000 distinct CDR3 sequences, around 13% seen once. Per germline, CDR1 MNHNS and CDR2 SASEGT. V gave up 6 bases and J gave up 3 bases, with 17 bases separating them. This CDR3 has 15 residues. The TCR sequence derives from a middle-aged man who received an inactivated influenza vaccine. This rearrangement joins TRBV6-1 to TRBJ2-5, with D possibly matching TRBD1 (5 bases). The sequenced sample was PBMCs from blood, obtained 11 to 12 days after vaccination. The CDR3 here is CASSLGQGFKETQYF. DNA for the CDR3: TGTGCCAGCAGCCTGGGCCAGGGATTCAAAGAGACCCAGTACTTC.